Described below is a single TCR beta chain sequence and its context. Germline V lookup: CDR1 SGHTA, CDR2 FQGTGA. After removal of 3 bases from V and 2 bases from J, the junction contained 2 bases not matched to a gene. This CDR3 is 14 amino acids long. This record belongs to a study of blood T cell repertoires in COVID-19. About the research overall: Both acute and convalescent COVID-19 samples were obtained from the United States, Italy and Spain. From T cells, B-cell-depleted T cells, or PBMCs came the material, which was cDNA or gDNA.

In the original workflow: Amplification with reference gene primers provided the estimates of nucleated cell counts. The protocol was immunoSEQ multiplex PCR, while the TCRdb copy is restricted to in-frame clones and leaves out a portion. V and J calls and clone size are copied from that table; D and trimming were computed from the DNA. Of 250,000 to 300,000 clones listed, roughly 80% are singletons. Clinical histories supplied by participants themselves formed the basis of cohort assignment. The specimen was PBMCs or T cells enriched from blood (not recorded which). This TCR was recovered from a man in his forties who had been exposed to COVID-19. The chain combines TRBV7-3 with TRBJ1-1; TRBD1 matches 8 bases. The CDR3 sequence: CASSFGQGNTEAFF. The CDR3, as DNA: TGTGCCAGCAGCTTTGGACAGGGAAACACTGAAGCTTTCTTT.